This TCR beta chain was profiled in a study of T cell responses to AZD1222 COVID-19 vaccine. Study-wide results and caveats: Among those given AZD1222, only six or seven were seropositive at baseline.

Measured with immunoSEQ multiplex PCR; TCRdb has only the in-frame clones, and not every one. The sample has roughly 150,000 clones, approximately 84% seen once. For this clone: The antigen is not known.

The V gene's germline CDR1 is SNHLY and CDR2 FYNNEI. The CDR3 totals 15 residues. The ends lost 7 bases at V and 0 bases at J; junction bases unmatched: 8. This chain links TRBV2 with TRBJ1-1, with TRBD1 matching over 7 bases. This clonotype was obtained from an adult in good health. The sample here was peripheral blood, taken on day 0 of AZD1222 vaccination. This chain's CDR3 is CASIKGQTMNTEAFF. CDR3 nucleotide sequence: TGTGCCAGCATAAAGGGACAGACCATGAACACTGAAGCTTTCTTT.